These T cell receptor beta chains were read from a single sample in a study of cytomegalovirus exposure and HLA in healthy donors. The table came from immunoSEQ multiplex PCR; TCRdb's copy has only in-frame clones and leaves some out. The table records fewer than 250,000 clones, around 80% of them present only once. The sequencing sample was made of PBMCs. Receptors originate from a woman aged 40 to 50 in good health and CMV-seronegative. CDR3s include the opening cysteine and the closing phenylalanine or tryptophan.

v_call	j_call	cdr3_length	cdr3_aa
TRBV27	TRBJ1-5	19	CASSLSGAAALYSNQPQHF
TRBV7-9	TRBJ1-1	14	CASSLLSGGTEAFF
TRBV6-1	TRBJ2-1	17	CASSAGGSSGSYNEQFF
TRBV10-3	TRBJ2-1	13	CAIRVTNENEQFF
TRBV19	TRBJ2-1	13	CASGQRSYNEQFF
TRBV14	TRBJ1-1	13	CASSQRGNTEAFF
TRBV30	TRBJ1-4	18	CAWSVRRDSRATNEKLFF
TRBV6-1	TRBJ2-7	13	CASRTGVAYEQYF
TRBV19	TRBJ1-2	15	CASSIWTGSNYGYTF
TRBV7-9	TRBJ2-1	15	CASSPSGSGRNEQFF
TRBV5-6	TRBJ2-3	17	CASSRPRLAGLTDTQYF
TRBV6-6	TRBJ1-4	13	CASRPDSNEKLFF
TRBV10-3	TRBJ2-3	15	CAIRGGLADTDTQYF
TRBV5-4	TRBJ2-7	15	CASSLDGSGRYEQYF
TRBV29-1	TRBJ2-3	16	CSVEDRLRTATDTQYF
TRBV7-2	TRBJ2-7	12	CASSRGAGEQYF
TRBV7-6	TRBJ1-1	14	CASSLGGSNTEAFF
TRBV7-3	TRBJ2-2	12	CASSTEPGELFF
TRBV5-1	TRBJ2-3	16	CASSLDGGRDTDTQYF
TRBV4-2	TRBJ1-1	11	CATGGNTEAFF
TRBV5-1	TRBJ2-3	17	CASSSRRTSGRTDTQYF
TRBV5-6	TRBJ2-2	14	CASSFGTYLGELFF
TRBV2	TRBJ1-4	14	CASSGGQGNEKLFF
TRBV6-6	TRBJ1-1	14	CASRTGSVETEAFF
TRBV7-2	TRBJ2-2	16	CASSLGQGGRTGELFF
TRBV11-3	TRBJ1-1	15	CASSRRGQGPTEAFF
TRBV29-1	TRBJ1-5	12	CSVGLSNQPQHF
TRBV19	TRBJ2-3	13	CAIAGTGGDTQYF